This paragraph reports one T cell receptor (beta chain). Its antigen is unidentified. This entry comes from a study of OX40 agonist ivuxolimab in advanced cancers. Whole-study context: Partial responses were recorded for three patients, including one with hepatocellular carcinoma and two with cutaneous melanoma. Study-level findings and limits: Part of the nonresponder group also had normalized T-cell clonal expansion that was low. On average, a greater number of expanded clones characterised CD8+ T cells relative to CD4+. CD4+ and CD8+ T cells in blood underwent clonal expansion by week 6 at 0.1 to 3.0 mg/kg.

This CDR3 contains 13 residues. V gave up 1 base and J gave up 7 bases; unmatched junction bases: 1. Germline loops: CDR1 KGHSH, CDR2 LQKENI. Libraries were prepared by immunoSEQ multiplex PCR; TCRdb keeps only in-frame clonotypes and omits some of them. The repertoire holds tens of thousands of clones, with 75% to 90% as singletons. This chain connects TRBV18 to TRBJ2-1; 7 nucleotides align to TRBD1. The sequence came from an adult with an advanced solid tumor such as melanoma, head and neck, liver or kidney cancer. The source was CD4+ or CD8+ T cells sorted from blood, collected in a trial of the OX40 agonist ivuxolimab. CDR3 DNA: TGTGCCAGCTCACCACAACAGGGGAATGAGCAGTTCTTC. It yields the protein CASSPQQGNEQFF.